This TCR beta chain was captured in a study of regulatory T cells in long-lasting Graves disease. Time point noted: persistent/refractory GD, antithyroid drugs over 5 years with positive TRAb. RNA from PBMCs was the source of the TCR library. The authors drew patients from an endocrinology department in Xi'an, China. Peripheral blood, at roughly 10 milliliters, went into EDTA tubes. Combining iRepertoire HTBI primers with Arm-PCR of CDR3 regions, the authors built TCR beta libraries. MiXCR, applied by TCRdb to the multiplex PCR reads, yields one record per CDR3 protein. The sample holds about 460,000 distinct CDR3 sequences; 22% are singletons and the top ten take under 15%. The source is a female donor with Graves disease. The sample was peripheral blood mononuclear cells (PBMCs), taken when the disease was refractory, from a patient treated with antithyroid drugs.

The DNA for the CDR3 is TGTGCCAGCAGTTTCTCTCGGCTCTGTGGCTACACCTTC. Translating it yields CASSFSRLCGYTF. The V and J genes are TRBV12-3 or TRBV12-4 and TRBJ1-2; D gene unclear. The CDR3 is 13 residues long. Trimming cost V 3 bases and J 7 bases, with 12 bases left between them.